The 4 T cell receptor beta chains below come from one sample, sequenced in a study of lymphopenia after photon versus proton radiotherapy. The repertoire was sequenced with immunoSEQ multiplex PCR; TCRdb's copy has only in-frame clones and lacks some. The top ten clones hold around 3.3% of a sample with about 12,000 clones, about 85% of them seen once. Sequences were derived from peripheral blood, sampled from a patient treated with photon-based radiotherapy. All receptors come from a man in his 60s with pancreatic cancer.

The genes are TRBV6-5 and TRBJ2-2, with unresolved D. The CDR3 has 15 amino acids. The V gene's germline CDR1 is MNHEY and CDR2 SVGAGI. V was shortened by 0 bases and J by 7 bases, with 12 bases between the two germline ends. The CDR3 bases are TGTGCCAGCAGTTACTCCCCCCGGAGAGACGGGGAGCTGTTTTTT. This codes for CASSYSPRRDGELFF.

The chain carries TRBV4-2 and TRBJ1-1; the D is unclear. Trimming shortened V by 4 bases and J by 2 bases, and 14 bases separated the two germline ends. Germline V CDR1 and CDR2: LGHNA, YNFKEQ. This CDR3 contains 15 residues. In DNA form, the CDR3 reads TGTGCCAGCAGCCCTAGAAAAGACCGTAACACTGAAGCTTTCTTT. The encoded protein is CASSPRKDRNTEAFF.

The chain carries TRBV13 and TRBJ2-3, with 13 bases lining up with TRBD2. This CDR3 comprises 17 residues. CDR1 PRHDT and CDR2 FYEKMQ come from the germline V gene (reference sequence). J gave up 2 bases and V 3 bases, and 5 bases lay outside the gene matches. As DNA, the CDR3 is TGTGCCAGCAGCTTGGGACTAGCGGGGTCTGACACAGATACGCAGTATTTT. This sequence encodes CASSLGLAGSDTDTQYF.

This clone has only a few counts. CDR3 amino acids: CATKLEGAGRSFF. CDR3 bases: TGTGCCACCAAACTCGAAGGCGCAGGGCGATCTTTCTTT. The V gene is TRBV27, the J gene TRBJ1-1, with D maybe TRBD1 (5 bases). Germline CDR1 and CDR2: MNHEY and SMNVEV (reference sequence). The V and J ends lost 10 bases and 12 bases respectively, with 24 bases between them. This CDR3 contains 13 residues.